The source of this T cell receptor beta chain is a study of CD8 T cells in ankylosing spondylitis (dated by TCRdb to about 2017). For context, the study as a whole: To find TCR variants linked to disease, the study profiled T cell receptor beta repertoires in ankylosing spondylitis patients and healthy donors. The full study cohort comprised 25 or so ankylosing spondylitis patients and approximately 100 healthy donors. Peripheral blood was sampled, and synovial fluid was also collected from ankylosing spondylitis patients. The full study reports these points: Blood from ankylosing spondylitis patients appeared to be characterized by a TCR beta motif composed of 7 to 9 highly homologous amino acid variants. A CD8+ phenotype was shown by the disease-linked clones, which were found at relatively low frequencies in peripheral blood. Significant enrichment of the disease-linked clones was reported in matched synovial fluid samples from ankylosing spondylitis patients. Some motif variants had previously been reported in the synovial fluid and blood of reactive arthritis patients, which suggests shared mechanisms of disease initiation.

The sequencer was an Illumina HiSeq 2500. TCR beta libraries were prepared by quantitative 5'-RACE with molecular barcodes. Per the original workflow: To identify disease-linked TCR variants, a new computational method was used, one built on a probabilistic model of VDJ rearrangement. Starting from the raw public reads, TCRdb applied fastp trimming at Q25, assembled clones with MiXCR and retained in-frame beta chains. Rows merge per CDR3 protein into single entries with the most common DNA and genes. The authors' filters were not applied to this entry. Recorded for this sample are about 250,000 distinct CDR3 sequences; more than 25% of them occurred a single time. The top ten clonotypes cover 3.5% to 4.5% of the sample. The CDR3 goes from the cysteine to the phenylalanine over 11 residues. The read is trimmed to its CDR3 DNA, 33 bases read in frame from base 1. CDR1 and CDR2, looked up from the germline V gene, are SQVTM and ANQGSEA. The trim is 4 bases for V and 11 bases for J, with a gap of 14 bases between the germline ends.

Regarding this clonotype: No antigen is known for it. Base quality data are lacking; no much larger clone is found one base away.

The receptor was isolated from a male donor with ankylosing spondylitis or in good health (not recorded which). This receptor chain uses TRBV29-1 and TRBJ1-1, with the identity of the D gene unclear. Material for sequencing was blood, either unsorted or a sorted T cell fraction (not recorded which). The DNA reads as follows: TGCAGCGTTGGTAAGGCCCGGGAGGCTTTCTTT. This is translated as CSVGKAREAFF.